These T cell receptor beta chains were read from a single sample in a study of Ad26.COV2.S vaccination and SARS-CoV-2 variants. Clones were read by immunoSEQ multiplex PCR, and TCRdb kept only the in-frame ones, dropping some. The sample has 300,000 to 450,000 clones; about 85% are singletons. This material consisted of peripheral blood, taken in a trial of Ad26.COV2.S vaccine versus placebo. Source of these receptors: a person between 18 and 65 years old who received the Ad26.COV2.S COVID-19 vaccine or a placebo. Each CDR3 is given with its conserved first and last residue. The order of the fields is J gene, clone size, V gene, D gene, CDR3 DNA, CDR3 protein. A D gene is named only where the DNA matches it firmly. For some rows the clone size is stated as once, few or many, or as a class when expanded; others skip it.

>TRBJ2-1|.|TRBV7-9|TRBD2
TGTGCCAGCAGCTTAGCTGTAGCGGGGTACAATGAGCAGTTCTTC
CASSLAVAGYNEQFF
>TRBJ1-6|.|TRBV5-4|TRBD1
TGTGCCAGCAGAATGACAGGGGGGAATTCACCCCTCCACTTT
CASRMTGGNSPLHF
>TRBJ2-7|.|TRBV3-1/TRBV3-2|.
TGTGCCAGCAGCCCAGGGCCCTCCTGGTCCTACGAGCAGTACTTC
CASSPGPSWSYEQYF
>TRBJ2-2|.|TRBV7-8|TRBD2
TGTGCCAGCAGCCCCGGGGGGAGCGGGAGGTCCAACCACTGGACCGGGGAGCTGTTTTTT
CASSPGGSGRSNHWTGELFF
>TRBJ2-6|.|TRBV20-1|.
TGCAGTGCTAGTCGGACGGCCTCTGGGGCCAACGTCCTGACTTTC
CSASRTASGANVLTF
>TRBJ1-3|.|TRBV5-1|.
TGCGCCAGCAGCTTGCGGAGCTCTGGAAACACCATATATTTT
CASSLRSSGNTIYF
>TRBJ2-3|.|TRBV9|TRBD1
TGTGCCAGCAGCCCCTGGGACAGGAGCACAGATACGCAGTATTTT
CASSPWDRSTDTQYF
>TRBJ1-6|.|TRBV3-1/TRBV3-2|.
TGTGCCAGCAGCCAAGGGCAGGCCACAACACCCCTCCACTTT
CASSQGQATTPLHF
>TRBJ1-4|few|TRBV7-6|TRBD1
TGTGCCAGCAGCAAAAACAGACAGGGGTTCAATGAAAAACTGTTTTTT
CASSKNRQGFNEKLFF
>TRBJ2-3|.|TRBV18|TRBD2
TGTGCCAGCTCACCCCAGTCCTTCTTAGCGGGGAGCACAGATACGCAGTATTTT
CASSPQSFLAGSTDTQYF
>TRBJ2-3|.|TRBV25-1|.
TGTGCCAGCAGTGATGAATTTCGGTACGGTACTAGCACAGATACGCAGTATTTT
CASSDEFRYGTSTDTQYF
>TRBJ1-5|.|TRBV30|TRBD1
TGTGCCTTTACAGGGGCCGGCATGGGCAATCAGCCCCAGCATTTT
CAFTGAGMGNQPQHF
>TRBJ2-5|.|TRBV27|.
TGTGCCAGCAGTTTCCGCCGACAAGAGACCCAGTACTTC
CASSFRRQETQYF
>TRBJ2-7|.|TRBV7-2|.
TGTGCCAGCAGCTTAGTACCGCTATACTACGAGCAGTACTTC
CASSLVPLYYEQYF
>TRBJ2-3|.|TRBV4-1|.
TGCGCCAGCAGCCAAGAGTGGCAGACTAGCACAGATACGCAGTATTTT
CASSQEWQTSTDTQYF
>TRBJ2-4|.|TRBV27|TRBD1
TGTGCCAGCAGTCTCCGGGACAGGGGACGAAGGAAGTACTTC
CASSLRDRGRRKYF
>TRBJ1-4|.|TRBV7-2|.
TGTGCCAGCAGCGGCACCGGGACGGAGGGTGAAAAACTGTTTTTT
CASSGTGTEGEKLFF
>TRBJ2-7|.|TRBV30|.
TGTGCCTGGAGTGTGCTCGGACCCAGGGGTTCCTACGAGCAGTACTTC
CAWSVLGPRGSYEQYF
>TRBJ2-7|.|TRBV7-9|.
TGTGCCAGCAGCTTGAGGGAAGAGCAGTACTTC
CASSLREEQYF
>TRBJ1-2|.|TRBV19|.
TGTGCCAGTAGTATATTGGGGACTCGTCTAAACTACACCTTC
CASSILGTRLNYTF
>TRBJ2-7|.|TRBV10-2|.
TGCGCCAGCAGGGGGGGGCTCGAGCAGTACTTC
CASRGGLEQYF
>TRBJ2-1|few|TRBV2|.
TGTGCCAGCAGTGGACACCCCAGCTCCTACAATGAGCAGTTCTTC
CASSGHPSSYNEQFF
>TRBJ1-5|.|TRBV30|.
TGTGCCTGGAGCCCCGTTGGAGTACAGCCCCAGCATTTT
CAWSPVGVQPQHF